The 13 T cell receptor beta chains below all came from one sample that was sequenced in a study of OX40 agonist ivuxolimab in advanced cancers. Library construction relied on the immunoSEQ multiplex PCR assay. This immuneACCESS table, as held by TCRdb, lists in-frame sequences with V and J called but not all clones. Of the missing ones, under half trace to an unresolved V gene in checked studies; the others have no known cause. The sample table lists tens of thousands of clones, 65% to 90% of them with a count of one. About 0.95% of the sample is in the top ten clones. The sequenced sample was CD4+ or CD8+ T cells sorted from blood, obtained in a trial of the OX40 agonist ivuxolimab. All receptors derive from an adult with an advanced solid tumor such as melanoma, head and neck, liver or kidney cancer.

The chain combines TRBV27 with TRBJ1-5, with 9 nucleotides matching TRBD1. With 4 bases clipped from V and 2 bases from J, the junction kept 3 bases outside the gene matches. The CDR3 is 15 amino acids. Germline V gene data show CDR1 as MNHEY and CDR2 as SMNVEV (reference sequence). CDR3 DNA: TGTGCCAGCAGTTCGGGACAGGGACGCAATCAGCCCCAGCATTTT. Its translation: CASSSGQGRNQPQHF.

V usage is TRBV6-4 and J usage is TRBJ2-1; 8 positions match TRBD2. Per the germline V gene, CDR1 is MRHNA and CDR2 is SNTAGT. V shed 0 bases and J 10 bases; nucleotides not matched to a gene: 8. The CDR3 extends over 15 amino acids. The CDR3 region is CASSDSYGGASEQFF. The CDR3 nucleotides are TGTGCCAGCAGTGACTCTTACGGGGGGGCATCGGAGCAGTTCTTC.

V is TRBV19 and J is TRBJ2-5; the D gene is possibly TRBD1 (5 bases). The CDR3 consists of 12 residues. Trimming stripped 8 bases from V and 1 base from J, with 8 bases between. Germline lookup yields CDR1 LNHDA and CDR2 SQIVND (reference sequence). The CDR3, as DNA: TGTGCCAGTGGGGCTATCCAAGAGACCCAGTACTTC. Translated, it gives CASGAIQETQYF.

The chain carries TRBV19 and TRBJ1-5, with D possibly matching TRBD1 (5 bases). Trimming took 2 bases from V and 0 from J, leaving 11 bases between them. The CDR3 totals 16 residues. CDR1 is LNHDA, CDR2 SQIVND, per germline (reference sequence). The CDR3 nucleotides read TGTGCCAGTAGTATAACTGGGGGTCCTAGCAATCAGCCCCAGCATTTT. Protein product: CASSITGGPSNQPQHF.

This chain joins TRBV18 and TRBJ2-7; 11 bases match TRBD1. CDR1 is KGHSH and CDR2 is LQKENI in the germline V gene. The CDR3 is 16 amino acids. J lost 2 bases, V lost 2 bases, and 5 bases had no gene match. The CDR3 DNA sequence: TGTGCCAGCTCACCAAGCTCGGGACAGGGGGCCTACGAGCAGTACTTC. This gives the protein CASSPSSGQGAYEQYF.

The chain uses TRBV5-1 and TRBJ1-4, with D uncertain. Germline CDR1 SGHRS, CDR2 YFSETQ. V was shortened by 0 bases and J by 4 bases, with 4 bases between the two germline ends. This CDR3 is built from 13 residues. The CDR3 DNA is TGCGCCAGCAGCTTGGTTAGTAATGAAAAACTGTTTTTT. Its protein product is CASSLVSNEKLFF.

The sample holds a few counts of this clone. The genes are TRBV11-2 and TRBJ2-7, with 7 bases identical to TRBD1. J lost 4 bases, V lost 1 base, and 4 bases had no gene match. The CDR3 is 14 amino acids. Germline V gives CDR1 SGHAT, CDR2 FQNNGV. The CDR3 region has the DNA TGTGCCAGCAGCTTAGCGGCACAGGGGTACGAGCAGTACTTC. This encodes CASSLAAQGYEQYF.

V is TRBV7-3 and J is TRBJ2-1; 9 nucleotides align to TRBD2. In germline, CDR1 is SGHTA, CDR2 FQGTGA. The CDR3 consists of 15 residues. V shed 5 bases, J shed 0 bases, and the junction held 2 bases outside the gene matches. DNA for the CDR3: TGTGCCAGCAGCCTTAGCGGGAGCTCCTACAATGAGCAGTTCTTC. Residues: CASSLSGSSYNEQFF.

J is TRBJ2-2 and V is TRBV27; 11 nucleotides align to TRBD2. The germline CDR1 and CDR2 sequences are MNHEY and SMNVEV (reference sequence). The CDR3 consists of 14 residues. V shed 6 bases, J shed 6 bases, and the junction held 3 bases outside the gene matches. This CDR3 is CASSRLAGSGELFF. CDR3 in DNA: TGTGCCAGCAGCCGACTAGCGGGATCCGGGGAGCTGTTTTTT.

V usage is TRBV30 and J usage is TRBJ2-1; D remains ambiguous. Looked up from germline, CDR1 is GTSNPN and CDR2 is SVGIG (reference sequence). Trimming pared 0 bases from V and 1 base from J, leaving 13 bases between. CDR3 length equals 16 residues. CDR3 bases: TGTGCCTGGAGTGTACTTGGCACTTATTCCTACAATGAGCAGTTCTTC. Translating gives CAWSVLGTYSYNEQFF.

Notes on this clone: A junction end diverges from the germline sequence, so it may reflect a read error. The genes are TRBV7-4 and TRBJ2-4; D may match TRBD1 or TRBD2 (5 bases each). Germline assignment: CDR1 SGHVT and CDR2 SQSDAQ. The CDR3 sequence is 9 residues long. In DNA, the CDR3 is TGTGCCAGCAGCACGACCGGGGCCTTC. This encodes CASSTTGAF.

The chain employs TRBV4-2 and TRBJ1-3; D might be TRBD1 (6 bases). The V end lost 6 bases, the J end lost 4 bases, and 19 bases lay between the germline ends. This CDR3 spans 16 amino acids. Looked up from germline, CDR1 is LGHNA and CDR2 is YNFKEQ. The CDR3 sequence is CASSTLQGLGGNTIYF. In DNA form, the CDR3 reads TGTGCCAGCAGTACCCTCCAGGGGCTGGGAGGAAACACCATATATTTT.

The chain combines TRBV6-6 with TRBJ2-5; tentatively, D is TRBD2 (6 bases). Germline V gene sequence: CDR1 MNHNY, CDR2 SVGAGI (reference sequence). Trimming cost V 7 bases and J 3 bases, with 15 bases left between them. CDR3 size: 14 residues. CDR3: CASTGSGLKETQYF. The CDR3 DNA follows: TGTGCCAGCACCGGGAGTGGTCTAAAAGAGACCCAGTACTTC.